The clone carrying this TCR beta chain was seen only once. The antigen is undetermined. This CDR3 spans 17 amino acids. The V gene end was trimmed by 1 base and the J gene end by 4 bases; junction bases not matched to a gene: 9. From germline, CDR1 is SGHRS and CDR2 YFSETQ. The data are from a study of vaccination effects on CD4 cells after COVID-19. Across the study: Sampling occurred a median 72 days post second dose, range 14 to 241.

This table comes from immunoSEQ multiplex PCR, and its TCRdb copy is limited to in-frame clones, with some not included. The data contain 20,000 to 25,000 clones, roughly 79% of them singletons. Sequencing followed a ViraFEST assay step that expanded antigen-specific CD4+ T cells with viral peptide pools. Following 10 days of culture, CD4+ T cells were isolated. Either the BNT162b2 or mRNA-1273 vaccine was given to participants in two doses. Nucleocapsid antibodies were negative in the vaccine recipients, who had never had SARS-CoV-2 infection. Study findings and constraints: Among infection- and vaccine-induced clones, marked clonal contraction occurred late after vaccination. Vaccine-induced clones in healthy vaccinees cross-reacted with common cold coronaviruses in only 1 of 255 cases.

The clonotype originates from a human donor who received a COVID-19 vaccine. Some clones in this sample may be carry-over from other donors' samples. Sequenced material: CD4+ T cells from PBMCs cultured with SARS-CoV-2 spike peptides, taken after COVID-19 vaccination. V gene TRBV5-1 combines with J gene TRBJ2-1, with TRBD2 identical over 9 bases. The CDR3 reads CASSLSSSGGLYNEQFF. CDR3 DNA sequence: TGCGCCAGCAGCTTGAGTTCCAGCGGGGGGCTTTACAATGAGCAGTTCTTC. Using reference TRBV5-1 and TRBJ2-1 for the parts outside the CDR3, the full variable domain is KAGVTQTPRYLIKTRGQQVTLSCSPISGHRSVSWYQQTPGQGLQFLFEYFSETQRNKGNFPGRFSGRQFSNSRSEMNVSTLELGDSALYLCASSLSSSGGLYNEQFFGPGTRLTVL.